This TCR beta chain was sequenced for a study of blood T cell repertoires in COVID-19. At the level of the study: The United States, Italy and Spain provided the acute and convalescent COVID-19 samples.

V was pared by 5 bases and J by 6 bases, with 9 bases of the junction left unmatched. This CDR3 region has 16 residues. Germline CDR1 and CDR2: KGHDR and SFDVKD. Original handling: Researchers report that nucleated cell counts were estimated from reference gene primer amplification. Assay used: immunoSEQ multiplex PCR; TCRdb lists only in-frame clones, some missing. Clone size and the V and J calls come from that table; the DNA yielded D and trimming. The repertoire holds 110,000 or so clones, with just over 70% as singletons. The specimen was peripheral blood. The clonotype comes from a woman aged 35 to 49 with acute or convalescent COVID-19. The chain joins TRBV24-1 to TRBJ2-3; 11 bases map to TRBD2. CDR3 sequence reads: CATSGGSGGATDTQYF. The CDR3 DNA follows: TGTGCCACCAGTGGGGGTAGCGGGGGGGCGACGGATACGCAGTATTTT.